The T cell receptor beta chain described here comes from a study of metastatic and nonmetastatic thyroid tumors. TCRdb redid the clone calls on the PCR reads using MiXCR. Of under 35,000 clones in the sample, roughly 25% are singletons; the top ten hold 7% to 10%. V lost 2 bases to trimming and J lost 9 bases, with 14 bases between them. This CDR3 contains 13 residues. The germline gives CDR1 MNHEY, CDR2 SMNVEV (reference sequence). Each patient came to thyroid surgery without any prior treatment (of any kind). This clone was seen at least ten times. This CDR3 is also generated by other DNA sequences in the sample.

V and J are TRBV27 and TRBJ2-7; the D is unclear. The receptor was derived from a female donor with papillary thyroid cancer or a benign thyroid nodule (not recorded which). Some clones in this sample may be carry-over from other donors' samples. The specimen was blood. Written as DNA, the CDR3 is TGTGCCAGCAGTTTACTCCCTGTTGTAGGGCAGTACTTC. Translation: CASSLLPVVGQYF.